A single sample is the source of the 11 T cell receptor beta chains below, sequenced in a study of naive and memory T cell subsets. The antigens for these receptors are not known. Overall study results and limits: Especially in CD8 cells, naive repertoires contained a few larger clonotypes, possibly CD45RA-re-expressing memory cells.

The beta constant-region primer was an equimolar mix of two oligonucleotides covering TRBC1 and TRBC2. The ligated cDNA underwent four PCR rounds using SP2 and nested alpha and beta constant-region primers. TCRdb called the UMI-ligation and nested PCR reads again in MiXCR, with one record for every CDR3 protein. The data hold roughly 140,000 distinct CDR3 sequences, with under 25% observed a single time. The sequenced sample was naive CD8+ T cells from blood. The origin of the receptors is a human donor in good health.

V is TRBV29-1 and J is TRBJ2-7; D gene unclear. CDR3 length: 11 amino acids. V was shortened by 5 bases and J by 2 bases, with 7 bases between the two germline ends. Germline V gene sequence: CDR1 SQVTM, CDR2 ANQGSEA. The CDR3 protein is CSVLQTYEQYF. The DNA for the CDR3 is TGCAGCGTTCTTCAAACCTACGAGCAGTACTTC.

The chain joins TRBV12-3 or TRBV12-4 to TRBJ2-7; D not certain. This CDR3 has 13 residues. V lost 3 bases to trimming and J lost 5 bases, with 11 bases between them. The DNA for the CDR3 is TGTGCCAGCAGTTTGGTCCTACCGGACGAGCAGTACTTC. It is translated as CASSLVLPDEQYF.

This clonotype was seen only a few times. The chain links TRBV12-3 or TRBV12-4 to TRBJ1-1, with a weak D call TRBD1 (6 bases). The length of the CDR3 is 14 residues. Trimming shortened V by 5 bases and J by 9 bases, and 19 bases separated the two germline ends. CDR3 loop: CASSPVGGRGKAFF. The CDR3 coding sequence is TGTGCCAGCAGTCCCGTGGGGGGGCGCGGTAAAGCTTTCTTT.

This clonotype was found a few times. The V call is TRBV11-2, the J call TRBJ2-7; TRBD1 agrees at 8 bases. CDR1 is SGHAT and CDR2 is FQNNGV in the germline V gene. Trimming at V came to 5 bases and at J to 0 bases, leaving 6 bases not matched to a gene. The length of the CDR3 is 15 residues. The CDR3 nucleotides are TGTGCCAGCAGCCATGCGACAGGGGACTCCTACGAGCAGTACTTC. Residues: CASSHATGDSYEQYF.

This clonotype was detected only a few times. V usage is TRBV6-5 and J usage is TRBJ2-3, with 13 bases identical to TRBD2. This CDR3 region has 17 residues. V shed 6 bases, J shed 2 bases, and the junction held 8 bases outside the gene matches. The germline CDR1 and CDR2 sequences are MNHEY and SVGAGI. The CDR3 loop is CASRTGGLAGLTDTQYF. CDR3 sequence (DNA): TGTGCCAGCAGGACTGGGGGACTAGCGGGACTCACAGATACGCAGTATTTT.

V is TRBV28 and J is TRBJ2-1; 7 bases fit TRBD1. Germline values: CDR1 MDHEN, CDR2 SYDVKM. This CDR3 contains 14 residues. V was pared by 4 bases and J by 5 bases, with 5 bases of the junction left unmatched. CDR3 residues: CASSSTGFNNEQFF. For the CDR3, the DNA is TGTGCCAGCAGTTCGACAGGGTTTAACAATGAGCAGTTCTTC.

This clonotype was seen repeatedly, ten times or more. The chain carries TRBV29-1 and TRBJ1-1; D is perhaps TRBD1 (5 bases). This CDR3 is 14 amino acids long. Germline CDR1 and CDR2: SQVTM and ANQGSEA. The V and J ends lost 4 bases and 0 bases respectively, with 12 bases between them. The CDR3 nucleotides read TGCAGCGTTGGATTTGACAGACTGAACACTGAAGCTTTCTTT. Translation: CSVGFDRLNTEAFF.

This clonotype was counted a few times. This chain links TRBV6-5 with TRBJ2-7, with D perhaps given as TRBD1 or TRBD2 (5 bases each). Between the trimmed V and J ends, which lost 2 bases and 2 bases, there was a span of 13 bases. The CDR3 runs 15 residues. Germline loops: CDR1 MNHEY, CDR2 SVGAGI. CDR3: CASSYDEGETYEQYF. CDR3 sequence (DNA): TGTGCCAGCAGTTACGATGAAGGGGAGACCTACGAGCAGTACTTC.

This clonotype was detected a few times. V usage is TRBV4-1 and J usage is TRBJ2-7, with a tentative D call TRBD1 (6 bases). This CDR3 is built from 15 residues. From germline, CDR1 is MGHRA and CDR2 YSYEKL. V lost 4 bases to trimming and J lost 2 bases, with 15 bases between them. The CDR3 here is CASSPSGGGTYEQYF. CDR3 nucleotides: TGCGCCAGCAGCCCCAGTGGGGGCGGAACCTACGAGCAGTACTTC.

The chain employs TRBV27 and TRBJ1-5; D remains unclear. V lost 0 bases, J lost 7 bases, and 13 bases lay in between. Germline CDR1 is MNHEY and CDR2 is SMNVEV (reference sequence). This CDR3 region has 15 residues. DNA for the CDR3: TGTGCCAGCAGTTTATCGCGGGGAAAGTACCAGCCCCAGCATTTT. It specifies CASSLSRGKYQPQHF.

The genes are TRBV28 and TRBJ2-4, with 9 nucleotides matching TRBD1. The CDR3 is made up of 14 amino acids. Germline loops: CDR1 MDHEN, CDR2 SYDVKM. The ends lost 3 bases at V and 12 bases at J; junction bases unmatched: 9. Written as DNA, the CDR3 is TGTGCCAGCAGTTTGAGTACAGGGGGCGCGGATCAGTACTTC. It encodes CASSLSTGGADQYF.